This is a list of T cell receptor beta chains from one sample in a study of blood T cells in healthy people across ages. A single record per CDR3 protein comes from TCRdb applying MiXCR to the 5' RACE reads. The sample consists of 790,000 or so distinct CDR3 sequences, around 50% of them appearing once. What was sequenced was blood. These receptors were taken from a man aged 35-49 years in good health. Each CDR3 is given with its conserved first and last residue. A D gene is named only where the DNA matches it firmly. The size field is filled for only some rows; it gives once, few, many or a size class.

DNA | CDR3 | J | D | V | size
TGCAGTGCTACTCCCGGACGGATCTACGAGCAGTACTTC | CSATPGRIYEQYF | TRBJ2-7 | . | TRBV20-1 | .
TGTGCCAGCAGTCCCGGACGGGGTGGGTACGAGCAGTACTTC | CASSPGRGGYEQYF | TRBJ2-7 | . | TRBV28 | few
TGTGCCAGCAGGATAGCGGGCCTCTCCTACGAGCAGTACTTC | CASRIAGLSYEQYF | TRBJ2-7 | TRBD2 | TRBV28 | few
TGTGCCAGCAGCTCCCAACTCAACACAGGGGAAGAGACCCAGTACTTC | CASSSQLNTGEETQYF | TRBJ2-5 | TRBD1 | TRBV11-2 | .
TGTGCCAGCAGCCAAGATGTGTATAGCGGGAGTTACAATGAGCAGTACTTC | CASSQDVYSGSYNEQYF | TRBJ2-7 | TRBD2 | TRBV4-2 | .
TGTGCCAGCAGCCACGGGGGGGAAGAGACCCAGTACTTC | CASSHGGEETQYF | TRBJ2-5 | TRBD2 | TRBV3-1 | .
TGCAGCGTCGGGGACAGGGGTAACATTCAGTACTTC | CSVGDRGNIQYF | TRBJ2-4 | TRBD1 | TRBV29-1 | .
TGTGCCAGCAGCTTAGGTTTCAGAGCGGGCCTACAGCAGTTCTTC | CASSLGFRAGLQQFF | TRBJ2-1 | . | TRBV7-2 | .
TGTGCCAGCAGTCCCGCCAGGGTCTCCTACGAGCAGTACTTC | CASSPARVSYEQYF | TRBJ2-7 | . | TRBV27 | .
TGTGCCAGCAGCCAAGATTCCGGTCAGGGGACCCAGTACTTC | CASSQDSGQGTQYF | TRBJ2-5 | . | TRBV3-1 | .
TGCGCCAGCAGCCCCTACGGGGGCGGGAGTCCCCCAGATACGCAGTATTTT | CASSPYGGGSPPDTQYF | TRBJ2-3 | . | TRBV5-1 | few
TGCAGTGCTAGTAGACTAGCGGGGCTTACCGGGGAGCTGTTTTTT | CSASRLAGLTGELFF | TRBJ2-2 | TRBD2 | TRBV20-1 | .
TGTGCCAGCAACCCGCGTTTTCGCAGGACGAACACTGAAGCTTTCTTT | CASNPRFRRTNTEAFF | TRBJ1-1 | . | TRBV21-1 | few
TGTGCCAGCACCTCCACTGCCGTGCTAGGCTACACCTTC | CASTSTAVLGYTF | TRBJ1-2 | . | TRBV28 | .
TGTGCCACCCGACAGGGGGAGTTCACAGATACGCAGTATTTT | CATRQGEFTDTQYF | TRBJ2-3 | TRBD1 | TRBV10-3 | few
TGTGCCAGCAGCCAAGGAAATAGAGAGACCCAGTACTTC | CASSQGNRETQYF | TRBJ2-5 | . | TRBV3-1 | few
TGTGCCAGCAGGCCCCTCGACAGCGGGCACGAGCAGTACTTC | CASRPLDSGHEQYF | TRBJ2-7 | . | TRBV12-3/TRBV12-4 | .
TGTGCCAGCAGGACGAGATACCTAGAGACAGATACGCAGTATTTT | CASRTRYLETDTQYF | TRBJ2-3 | . | TRBV27 | .
TGTGCCAGCAGTTCCGGGACTAGCGGGATGAGTGAGCAGTTTTTC | CASSSGTSGMSEQFF | TRBJ2-1 | TRBD2 | TRBV6-6 | few
TGCGCCAGCAGCTGGGAGTCCCCTGGTACCGGGACAGGGAAGTGCGAGACCCAGTACTTC | CASSWESPGTGTGKCETQYF | TRBJ2-5 | TRBD1 | TRBV5-1 | .
TGCAGTGCCGGGGGTATCAGGGTTTCCGAGCAGTACTTC | CSAGGIRVSEQYF | TRBJ2-7 | . | TRBV20-1 | .
TGTGCCAGCAGCTCCTCTGGACTAGCAGATACGCAGTATTTT | CASSSSGLADTQYF | TRBJ2-3 | TRBD2 | TRBV7-9 | .
TGCGCCAGCAGCCGGTACGGGACTAGCGGGGGGGCTGAAGATACGCAGTATTTT | CASSRYGTSGGAEDTQYF | TRBJ2-3 | TRBD2 | TRBV5-1 | .
TGTGCCATCAGTCCTTCCGTGGACAGAGCCTACGAGCAGTACTTC | CAISPSVDRAYEQYF | TRBJ2-7 | . | TRBV10-3 | few
TGTGCCAGCAGTTTGGATTCCGGGACAGGGGGCTACTATGGCTACACCTTC | CASSLDSGTGGYYGYTF | TRBJ1-2 | TRBD1 | TRBV12-3/TRBV12-4 | .
TGTGCCATCAGGGCGGGCGGGAGCTCGACAGATGAGCAGTTCTTC | CAIRAGGSSTDEQFF | TRBJ2-1 | TRBD2 | TRBV10-3 | .